This T cell receptor (beta chain) was found in a study of T cells in tuberculosis. Study-wide context: The T cells targeted glucose monomycolate, a mycobacterial lipid, via CD1B.

Thawed, overnight-rested PBMC were stained with GMM-loaded CD1B tetramer, viability dye and anti-CD3, then sorted. The lipid loaded on the CD1B tetramers was C32 glucose monomycolate from Rhodococcus equi. Tetramer-negative cells, some 95,000 per donor, were also sorted. Profiled with immunoSEQ multiplex PCR; TCRdb holds only in-frame clones, not every one. The table lists tens of thousands of clones, approximately 90% of them singletons. The CDR3 covers 16 residues. With V trimmed by 0 bases and J by 7 bases, 9 bases remained unmatched. CDR1 and CDR2 (germline): LGHNA, YSLEER. This clone occurred a few times.

The sample consisted of CD1b-GMM tetramer-negative cells sorted from PBMCs. This TCR derives from an adult woman with latent tuberculosis. The chain carries TRBV4-3 and TRBJ2-3; 8 nucleotides agree with TRBD2. The CDR3 loop reads CASSQDSGGPFNTQYF. In DNA form, the CDR3 reads TGCGCCAGCAGCCAAGATTCGGGGGGGCCATTCAATACGCAGTATTTT.